This T cell receptor (beta chain) was captured in a study of T cell responses to AZD1222 COVID-19 vaccine. Of note for this clone: Its target is unknown.

The study's findings and limits: Regions 160-218 and 743-854 held dominance among vaccine-associated CD4 TCRs, which spanned spike. Just six people given AZD1222 tested seropositive at baseline. None of the repertoires were sampled until the peak T cell response had passed.

Germline V gene lookup returns CDR1 MNHEY and CDR2 SVGAGI. CDR3 length: 13 residues. Trimming left V 5 bases short and J 6 bases short, with 10 bases between. Generated by immunoSEQ multiplex PCR, the TCRdb table keeps only in-frame clones and is missing some. The sample lists about 130,000 clones, 85% to 90% occurring once. The sequence was collected from an adult in good health. The source was peripheral blood, collected on day 0 of AZD1222 vaccination. This chain links TRBV6-5 with TRBJ2-2; D is ambiguous. CDR3 loop: CASSTPRAGELFF. In nucleotides, the CDR3 is TGTGCCAGCAGTACCCCCCGGGCCGGGGAGCTGTTTTTT.